The present T cell receptor (beta chain) was sequenced within a study of blood T cell repertoires in COVID-19. Looking at the study overall: Both acute and convalescent COVID-19 samples were obtained from the United States, Italy and Spain. The analysed material was cDNA or gDNA that came from T cells, B-cell-depleted T cells, or PBMCs.

The length of the CDR3 is 19 residues. Produced via immunoSEQ multiplex PCR; TCRdb's table is partial and in-frame only. This table has more than 400,000 clones, around 87% appearing once. The source is a woman aged 18-30 years who had recovered from COVID-19. Source material: PBMCs or T cells enriched from blood (not recorded which). The chain combines TRBV21-1 with TRBJ2-7; TRBD2 was called by the table and not checked on the DNA. TRBV21-1 is labeled a pseudogene. This CDR3 reads CASSPRENRLIFMSYEQYF. The CDR3 DNA reads as TGTGCCAGCAGCCCCCGGGAAAATAGATTAATTTTTATGTCCTACGAGCAGTACTTC.